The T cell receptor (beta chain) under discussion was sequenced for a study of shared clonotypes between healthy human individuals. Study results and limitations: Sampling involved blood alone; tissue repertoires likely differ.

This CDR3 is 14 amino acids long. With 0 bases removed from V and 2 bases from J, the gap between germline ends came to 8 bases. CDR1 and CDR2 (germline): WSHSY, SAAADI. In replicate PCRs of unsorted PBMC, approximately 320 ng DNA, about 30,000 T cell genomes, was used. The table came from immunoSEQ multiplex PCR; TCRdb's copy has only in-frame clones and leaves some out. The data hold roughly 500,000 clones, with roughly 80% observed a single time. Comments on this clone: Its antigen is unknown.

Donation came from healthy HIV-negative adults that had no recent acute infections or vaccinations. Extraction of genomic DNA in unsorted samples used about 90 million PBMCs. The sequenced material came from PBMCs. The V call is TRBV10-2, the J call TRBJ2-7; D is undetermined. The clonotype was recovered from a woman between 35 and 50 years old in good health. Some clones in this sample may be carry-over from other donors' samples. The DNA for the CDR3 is TGCGCCAGCAGTGAGTCGGCCCGTACCTACGAGCAGTACTTC. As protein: CASSESARTYEQYF.